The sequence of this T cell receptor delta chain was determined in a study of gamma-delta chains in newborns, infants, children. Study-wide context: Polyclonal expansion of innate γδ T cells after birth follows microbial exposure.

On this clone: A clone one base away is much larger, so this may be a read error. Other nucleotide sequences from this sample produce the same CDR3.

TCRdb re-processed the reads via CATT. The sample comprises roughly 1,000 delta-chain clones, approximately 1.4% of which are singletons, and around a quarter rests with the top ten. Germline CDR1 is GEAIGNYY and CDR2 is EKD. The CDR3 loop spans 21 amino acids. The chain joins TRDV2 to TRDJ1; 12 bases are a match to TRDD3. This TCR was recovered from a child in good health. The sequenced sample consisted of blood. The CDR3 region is CACDTVPLLGDTGAETDKLIF. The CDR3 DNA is TGTGCCTGCGACACCGTCCCTTTACTGGGGGATACAGGGGCTGAGACCGATAAACTCATCTTT.